These T cell receptor beta chains were read from a single sample in a study of T cell clonotyping in hematopoietic cell transplantation. TCRdb's copy holds only in-frame clones and misses some; the assay was immunoSEQ multiplex PCR. The table includes 25,000 to 30,000 clones, less than 85% detected once. Specimen: peripheral blood mononuclear cells, collected before stem cell transplant. The receptor set was obtained from a man in his forties with acute myeloid leukemia. Some clones in this sample may be carry-over from other donors' samples. CDR3s include the opening cysteine and the closing phenylalanine or tryptophan. Fields, in order: clone size, D gene, J gene, V gene, CDR3 DNA, CDR3 protein. A D gene is named only where the DNA matches it firmly. Clone size is stated in some rows and not others, as once, few, many or a class when expanded.

clone size: NA; D gene: NA; J gene: TRBJ2-3; V gene: TRBV2; CDR3 DNA: TGTGCCAGCACCCAACCGGCCGTCTTCCGGAGCACAGATACGCAGTATTTT; CDR3 protein: CASTQPAVFRSTDTQYF
clone size: NA; D gene: NA; J gene: TRBJ1-2; V gene: TRBV5-5; CDR3 DNA: TGTGCCAGCAGCTTGGGCCGGAACTATGGCTACACCTTC; CDR3 protein: CASSLGRNYGYTF
clone size: NA; D gene: TRBD2; J gene: TRBJ2-1; V gene: TRBV11-3; CDR3 DNA: TGTGCCAGCAGCTCCTTGACCGCGGGAGGCTACAATGAGCAGTTCTTC; CDR3 protein: CASSSLTAGGYNEQFF
clone size: NA; D gene: TRBD1; J gene: TRBJ2-7; V gene: TRBV5-4; CDR3 DNA: TGTGCCAGCAGCTCACAGGGGCGCGAGCAGTACTTC; CDR3 protein: CASSSQGREQYF
clone size: NA; D gene: NA; J gene: TRBJ2-7; V gene: TRBV27; CDR3 DNA: TGTGCCAGCAGGCCCCGGCGCGGTAAACGGGACGAGCAGTACTTC; CDR3 protein: CASRPRRGKRDEQYF
clone size: NA; D gene: TRBD1; J gene: TRBJ1-5; V gene: TRBV2; CDR3 DNA: TGTGCCAGCAGTATCAGGACAGGGGGCAATCAGCCCCAGCATTTT; CDR3 protein: CASSIRTGGNQPQHF
clone size: NA; D gene: NA; J gene: TRBJ1-1; V gene: TRBV19; CDR3 DNA: TGTGCCAGTAGTACTGGGGATCGGGGTGAAGCTTTCTTT; CDR3 protein: CASSTGDRGEAFF
clone size: NA; D gene: TRBD1; J gene: TRBJ2-1; V gene: TRBV30; CDR3 DNA: TGTGCCTGGAGTACAGGGGCAGGTGTCCATGAGCAGTTCTTC; CDR3 protein: CAWSTGAGVHEQFF
clone size: once; D gene: NA; J gene: TRBJ1-5; V gene: TRBV6-1; CDR3 DNA: TGTGCCAGCAGTGAAGCGCGGGGGGCGGGCAATCAGCCCCAGCATTTT; CDR3 protein: CASSEARGAGNQPQHF
clone size: NA; D gene: NA; J gene: TRBJ1-6; V gene: TRBV28; CDR3 DNA: TGTGCCAGCAGTTTCCCGCTCGAGTCCTATAATTCACCCCTCCACTTT; CDR3 protein: CASSFPLESYNSPLHF
clone size: NA; D gene: NA; J gene: TRBJ2-5; V gene: TRBV7-2; CDR3 DNA: TGTGCCAGCAGTCAAACCGGACAGACTAAGAGTGTAGAGACCCAGTACTTC; CDR3 protein: CASSQTGQTKSVETQYF
clone size: NA; D gene: NA; J gene: TRBJ2-1; V gene: TRBV7-2; CDR3 DNA: TGTGCCAGCAGCTTAAGGGCGGCCAATGAGCAGTTCTTC; CDR3 protein: CASSLRAANEQFF
clone size: NA; D gene: NA; J gene: TRBJ2-7; V gene: TRBV6-5; CDR3 DNA: TGTGCCAGCACCAGCTACAGCCCCTACGAGCAGTACTTC; CDR3 protein: CASTSYSPYEQYF
clone size: NA; D gene: TRBD1; J gene: TRBJ2-1; V gene: TRBV5-8; CDR3 DNA: TGTGCCAGCAGCGTGGGACAGGGGGCAGGTGGTGAGCAGTTCTTC; CDR3 protein: CASSVGQGAGGEQFF
clone size: NA; D gene: NA; J gene: TRBJ1-4; V gene: TRBV6-5; CDR3 DNA: TGTGCCAGCAGTTACTCATGGAGGGGTGAAAAACTGTTTTTT; CDR3 protein: CASSYSWRGEKLFF
clone size: few; D gene: NA; J gene: TRBJ2-7; V gene: TRBV6-5; CDR3 DNA: TGTGCCAGCAGTTTGGGGGTTGCCTACGAGCAGTACTTC; CDR3 protein: CASSLGVAYEQYF
clone size: NA; D gene: TRBD2; J gene: TRBJ2-3; V gene: TRBV28; CDR3 DNA: TGTGCCAGCAGTACGCTAGCGGGGGGGCGAGATACGCAGTATTTT; CDR3 protein: CASSTLAGGRDTQYF
clone size: NA; D gene: NA; J gene: TRBJ1-1; V gene: TRBV7-3; CDR3 DNA: TGTGCCAGCAGCTTAACGGGGGCTAACACTGAAGCTTTCTTT; CDR3 protein: CASSLTGANTEAFF
clone size: NA; D gene: NA; J gene: TRBJ1-2; V gene: TRBV4-2; CDR3 DNA: TGTGCCAGCAGCCAAGGACCCGGACAGTTTTATGGCTACACCTTC; CDR3 protein: CASSQGPGQFYGYTF
clone size: NA; D gene: NA; J gene: TRBJ2-1; V gene: TRBV7-8; CDR3 DNA: TGTGCCAGCAGCAGAAACGAGCAGTACAATGAGCAGTTCTTC; CDR3 protein: CASSRNEQYNEQFF
clone size: NA; D gene: NA; J gene: TRBJ2-5; V gene: TRBV10-3; CDR3 DNA: TGTGCCATCAGCCGACGCCCCCAGGGTGGGGAACAAGAGACCCAGTACTTC; CDR3 protein: CAISRRPQGGEQETQYF
clone size: NA; D gene: NA; J gene: TRBJ1-1; V gene: TRBV5-1; CDR3 DNA: TGCGCCAGCAGCCTCGACACGAACACTGAAGCTTTCTTT; CDR3 protein: CASSLDTNTEAFF
clone size: few; D gene: NA; J gene: TRBJ1-1; V gene: TRBV30; CDR3 DNA: TGTGCCGGCTCTAAGATCAAAACAATCTTT; CDR3 protein: CAGSKIKTIF
clone size: NA; D gene: NA; J gene: TRBJ2-5; V gene: TRBV28; CDR3 DNA: TGTGCCAGCAGTTTAGAGAGGGCGCAAGCACAAATCCAAGAGACCCAGTACTTC; CDR3 protein: CASSLERAQAQIQETQYF